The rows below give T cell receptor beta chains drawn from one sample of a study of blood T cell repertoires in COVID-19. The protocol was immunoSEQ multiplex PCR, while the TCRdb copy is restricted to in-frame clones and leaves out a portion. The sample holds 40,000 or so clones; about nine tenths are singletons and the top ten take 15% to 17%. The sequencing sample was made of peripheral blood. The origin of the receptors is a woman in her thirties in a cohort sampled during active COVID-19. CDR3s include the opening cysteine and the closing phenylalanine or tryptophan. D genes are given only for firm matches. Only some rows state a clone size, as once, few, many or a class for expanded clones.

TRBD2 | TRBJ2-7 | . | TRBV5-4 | TGTGCCAGCAGCTTGGGGGGACTAGCGGGAAAATACGAGCAGTACTTC | CASSLGGLAGKYEQYF
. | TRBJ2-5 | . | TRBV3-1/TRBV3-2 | TGTGCCAGCAGCCCCGTGTTAGGGAAGCGGGAGACCCAGTACTTC | CASSPVLGKRETQYF
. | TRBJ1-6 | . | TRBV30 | TGTGCCTGGACCACCGCCCCGGGGGTAGAATCACCCCTCCACTTT | CAWTTAPGVESPLHF
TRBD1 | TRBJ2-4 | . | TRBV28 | TGTGCCAGCAGTTTATCGGGGACAGGGACCCGAAGGGACAAAAACATTCAGTACTTC | CASSLSGTGTRRDKNIQYF
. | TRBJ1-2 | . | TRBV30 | TGTGCCTGGAGTGTCCCCGGGTTTGGAGGCTACACCTTC | CAWSVPGFGGYTF
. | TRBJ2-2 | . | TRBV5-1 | TGCGCCAGCAGTTCACTCACCTCGAACACCGGGGAGCTGTTTTTT | CASSSLTSNTGELFF
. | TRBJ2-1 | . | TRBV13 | TGTGCCAGCAGCTCCTCCGGGAATCCTGAGCAGTTCTTC | CASSSSGNPEQFF
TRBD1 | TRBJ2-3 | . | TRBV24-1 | TGTGCCACCAGTGATCCACAGGGGGCGGTTGATACGCAGTATTTT | CATSDPQGAVDTQYF
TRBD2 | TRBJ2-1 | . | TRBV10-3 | TGTGCCATCAGTGAGTATCATTGGACTAGCGTCAATGAGCAGTTCTTC | CAISEYHWTSVNEQFF
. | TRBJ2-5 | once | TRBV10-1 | TGCGCCAGCAGCCGGGAGACCCAGTACTTC | CASSRETQYF
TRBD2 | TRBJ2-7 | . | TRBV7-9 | TGTGCCAGCAGCTCCGGGACTAGCGGGAGCCTAACCTACGAGCAGTACTTC | CASSSGTSGSLTYEQYF
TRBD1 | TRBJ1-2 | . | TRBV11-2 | TGTGCCAGCAGCTTAGCTCCCGACAGGGGCCCATATGGCTACACCTTC | CASSLAPDRGPYGYTF
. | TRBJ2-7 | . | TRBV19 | TGTGCCAGTAGTATGTCGAGATCCTACGAGCAGTACTTC | CASSMSRSYEQYF
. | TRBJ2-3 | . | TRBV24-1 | TGTGCCACCAGTGAGACGGGTGGCGCCGGTTACACAGATACGCAGTATTTT | CATSETGGAGYTDTQYF
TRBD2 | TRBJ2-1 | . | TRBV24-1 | TGTGCCACCAGTGATTCATCCCCTGGACAGAGGACTAGCGGGACCTACAATGAGCAGTTCTTC | CATSDSSPGQRTSGTYNEQFF